This T cell receptor (beta chain) stems from a study of T-cell memory formation after mild COVID-19. TCRdb called the 5' RACE reads again in MiXCR, with one record for every CDR3 protein. The table includes around 340,000 distinct CDR3 sequences, roughly 13% detected once. The CDR3 is 14 residues long. Germline CDR1 and CDR2: SEHNR and FQNEAQ (reference sequence). J lost 3 bases, V lost 6 bases, and 5 bases had no gene match. The sample consisted of PBMCs or a T cell subset sorted from them (not recorded which). V is TRBV7-9 and J is TRBJ2-7; 10 bases fit TRBD1. This sequence was found in a man younger than 35 who had mild COVID-19 (a few samples of this study predate the infection). Cell type and time point are not known. The CDR3 is CASRAGQGFYEQYF. In nucleotides, the CDR3 is TGTGCCAGCAGAGCGGGACAGGGGTTCTACGAGCAGTACTTC.